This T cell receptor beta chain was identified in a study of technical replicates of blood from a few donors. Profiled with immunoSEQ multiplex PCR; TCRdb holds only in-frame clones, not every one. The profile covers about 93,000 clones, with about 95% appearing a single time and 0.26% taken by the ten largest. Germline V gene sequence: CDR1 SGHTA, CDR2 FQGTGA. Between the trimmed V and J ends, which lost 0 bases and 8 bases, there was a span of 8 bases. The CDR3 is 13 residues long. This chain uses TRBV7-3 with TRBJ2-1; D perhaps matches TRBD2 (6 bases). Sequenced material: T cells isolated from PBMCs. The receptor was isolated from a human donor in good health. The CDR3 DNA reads TGTGCCAGCAGCTTAACCTGGAGGGATGAGCAGTTCTTC. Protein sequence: CASSLTWRDEQFF.